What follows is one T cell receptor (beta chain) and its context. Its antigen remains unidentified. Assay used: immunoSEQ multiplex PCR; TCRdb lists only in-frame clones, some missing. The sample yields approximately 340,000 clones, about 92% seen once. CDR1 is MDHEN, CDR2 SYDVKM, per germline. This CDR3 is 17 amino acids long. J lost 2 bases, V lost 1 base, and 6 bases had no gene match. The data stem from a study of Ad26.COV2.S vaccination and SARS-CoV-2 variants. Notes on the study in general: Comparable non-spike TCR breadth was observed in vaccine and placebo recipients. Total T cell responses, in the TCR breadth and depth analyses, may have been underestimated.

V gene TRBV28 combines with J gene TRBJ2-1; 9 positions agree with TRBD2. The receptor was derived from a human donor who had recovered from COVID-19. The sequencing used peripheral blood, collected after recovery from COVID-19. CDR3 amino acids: CASSLLASGATYNEQFF. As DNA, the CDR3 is TGTGCCAGCAGTTTATTGGCTAGCGGGGCGACCTACAATGAGCAGTTCTTC.